A selection of T cell receptor beta chains follows, all from one sample in a study of CD8 T cells in ankylosing spondylitis. TCRdb analysed the 5' RACE reads with MiXCR anew, one entry per CDR3 protein. The sample lists 250,000 to 350,000 distinct CDR3 sequences, 20% seen once, with roughly 8% in the top ten. Sample: blood, either unsorted or a sorted T cell fraction (not recorded which). The receptors shown here come from a male donor with ankylosing spondylitis or in good health (not recorded which). Both conserved end residues are part of each CDR3. A D gene is named only where the DNA matches it firmly. A clone size is listed for some rows: how often the clone was seen (once, few, many), or a class if it is expanded.

J | V | size | D | CDR3 | DNA
TRBJ2-5 | TRBV5-4 | - | - | CASSSGPGGTQYF | TGTGCCAGCAGCTCGGGCCCGGGCGGGACCCAGTACTTC
TRBJ2-2 | TRBV6-5 | many | - | CASSLRVANTGELFF | TGTGCCAGCAGTTTGCGGGTGGCGAACACCGGGGAGCTGTTTTTT
TRBJ2-5 | TRBV2 | - | TRBD2 | CASSPGASGQETQYF | TGTGCCAGCAGCCCCGGGGCTAGCGGTCAAGAGACCCAGTACTTC
TRBJ2-2 | TRBV7-3 | - | - | CASSRTTNTGELFF | TGTGCCAGCAGTCGGACTACGAACACCGGGGAGCTGTTTTTT
TRBJ2-1 | TRBV5-1 | few | TRBD1 | CASSSGQVSNEQFF | TGCGCCAGCAGCTCAGGACAGGTTTCCAATGAGCAGTTCTTC
TRBJ1-5 | TRBV12-3/TRBV12-4 | - | - | CASRNGLGASNQPQHF | TGTGCCAGCAGGAACGGACTCGGGGCAAGCAATCAGCCCCAGCATTTT
TRBJ2-6 | TRBV12-3/TRBV12-4 | few | TRBD1 | CASRGTGGTSGANVLTF | TGTGCCAGCAGGGGGACAGGGGGAACATCTGGGGCCAACGTCCTGACTTTC
TRBJ2-1 | TRBV5-1 | - | TRBD2 | CASSFGLEAGTLYVEQFF | TGCGCCAGCAGCTTCGGCCTAGAAGCGGGGACCCTCTACGTGGAGCAGTTCTTC
TRBJ1-6 | TRBV5-1 | - | - | CASSEEGTMSPLHF | TGCGCCAGCAGCGAGGAAGGGACTATGTCACCCCTCCACTTT
TRBJ2-1 | TRBV12-3/TRBV12-4 | many | - | CASSSLDEQFF | TGTGCCAGCAGCTCCCTCGATGAGCAGTTCTTC
TRBJ2-2 | TRBV20-1 | many | - | CSARDWALSGTSNTGELFF | TGCAGTGCTAGAGATTGGGCTCTATCCGGGACATCGAACACCGGGGAGCTGTTTTTT
TRBJ2-5 | TRBV4-2 | - | - | CASSRLPSETQYF | TGTGCCAGCAGCCGTTTACCTTCAGAGACCCAGTACTTC
TRBJ1-1 | TRBV18 | few | - | CASSQGVMNTEAFF | TGTGCCAGCTCTCAAGGGGTCATGAACACTGAAGCTTTCTTT
TRBJ2-2 | TRBV5-1 | - | - | CASSLIGVDTGELFF | TGCGCCAGCAGCTTGATCGGTGTCGACACCGGGGAGCTGTTTTTT
TRBJ1-6 | TRBV6-1 | few | - | CASRSQGSYNSPLHF | TGTGCCAGCAGGAGCCAGGGATCCTATAATTCACCCCTCCACTTT
TRBJ1-5 | TRBV12-3/TRBV12-4 | few | TRBD1 | CASSSRTGGTSPQHF | TGTGCCAGCAGTTCCAGGACAGGGGGGACATCGCCCCAGCATTTT
TRBJ1-5 | TRBV5-1 | - | - | CASSSDPGQPQHF | TGCGCCAGCAGCTCCGACCCCGGGCAGCCCCAGCATTTT
TRBJ2-1 | TRBV5-1 | few | TRBD2 | CASSLGRGENEQFF | TGCGCCAGCAGCTTGGGTCGGGGGGAAAATGAGCAGTTCTTC
TRBJ1-2 | TRBV5-1 | few | TRBD1 | CASSRDRGRRLDGYTF | TGCGCCAGCAGCCGGGACAGGGGGCGCAGATTGGATGGCTACACCTTC
TRBJ2-3 | TRBV29-1 | - | - | CSVDAGASTDTQYF | TGCAGCGTTGATGCAGGGGCTAGCACAGATACGCAGTATTTT
TRBJ2-5 | TRBV12-3/TRBV12-4 | - | TRBD2 | CASRSMTSSETQYF | TGTGCCAGCAGATCCATGACTAGCTCAGAGACCCAGTACTTC
TRBJ2-3 | TRBV28 | - | - | CASSHDRLSMSVDTDTQYF | TGTGCCAGCAGCCATGACAGGCTATCTATGTCGGTGGACACAGATACGCAGTATTTT
TRBJ2-3 | TRBV5-1 | - | TRBD2 | CASTASGTTDTQYF | TGCGCCAGCACGGCTAGCGGAACCACAGATACGCAGTATTTT
TRBJ2-1 | TRBV12-3/TRBV12-4 | - | TRBD2 | CASRPPGLADINEQFF | TGTGCCAGCAGACCACCGGGACTAGCGGATATCAATGAGCAGTTCTTC
TRBJ2-2 | TRBV6-5 | - | - | CASSYGGPGTGELFF | TGTGCCAGCAGTTACGGGGGGCCGGGCACCGGGGAGCTGTTTTTT
TRBJ1-4 | TRBV6-1 | many | - | CASSPTGGRNEKLFF | TGTGCCAGCAGTCCTACTGGGGGGAGAAATGAAAAACTGTTTTTT
TRBJ2-5 | TRBV27 | - | TRBD2 | CASSSIAGAETQYF | TGTGCCAGCAGTTCTATAGCGGGAGCAGAGACCCAGTACTTC
TRBJ1-2 | TRBV20-1 | - | - | CSAPGPRVEGYTF | TGCAGTGCCCCCGGGCCGAGGGTTGAAGGCTACACCTTC
TRBJ2-3 | TRBV24-1 | - | TRBD1 | CATGEDRGNLDTQYF | TGTGCCACCGGGGAGGACAGGGGAAACCTAGATACGCAGTATTTT
TRBJ2-5 | TRBV12-3/TRBV12-4 | - | TRBD2 | CASTRAGGRETQYF | TGTGCCAGCACAAGGGCGGGGGGTCGGGAGACCCAGTACTTC